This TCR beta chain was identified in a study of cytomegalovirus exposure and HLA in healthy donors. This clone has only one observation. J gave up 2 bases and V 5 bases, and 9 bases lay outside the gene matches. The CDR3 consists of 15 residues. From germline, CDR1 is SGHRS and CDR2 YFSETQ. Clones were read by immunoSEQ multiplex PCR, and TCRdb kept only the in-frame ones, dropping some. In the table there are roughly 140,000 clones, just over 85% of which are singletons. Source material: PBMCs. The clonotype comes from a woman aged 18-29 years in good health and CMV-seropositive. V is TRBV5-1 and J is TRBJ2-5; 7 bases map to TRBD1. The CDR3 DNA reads TGCGCCAGCAGTCCCCAGGGACAGACTCAAGAGACCCAGTACTTC. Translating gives CASSPQGQTQETQYF.